A single sample is the source of the 30 T cell receptor beta chains below, sequenced in a study of T cells in Graves' hyperthyroidism and ophthalmopathy. Amplified TCR beta CDR3 regions derived from RNA transcripts. First-round RT-PCR targeting the TCR CDR3 was performed with the HTBI primer set. From the multiplex PCR reads, TCRdb called clonotypes with MiXCR, one entry per CDR3 protein. The table has 350,000 to 450,000 distinct CDR3 sequences, roughly 13% seen once. The sample taken for sequencing was blood. The receptors were sampled from a man over 45 with Graves' ophthalmopathy.

This clonotype was seen at least ten times. The V call is TRBV5-1, the J call TRBJ2-3, with D unclear. V gave up 4 bases and J gave up 3 bases, with 12 bases separating them. The CDR3 is 14 residues long. Germline assignment: CDR1 SGHRS and CDR2 YFSETQ. The CDR3 DNA sequence: TGCGCCAGCAGCGTGGGTGTGGCAACAGATACGCAGTATTTT. This translates into CASSVGVATDTQYF. Drawing the rest from reference TRBV5-1 and TRBJ2-3, the complete variable domain is KAGVTQTPRYLIKTRGQQVTLSCSPISGHRSVSWYQQTPGQGLQFLFEYFSETQRNKGNFPGRFSGRQFSNSRSEMNVSTLELGDSALYLCASSVGVATDTQYFGPGTRLTVL.

The chain links TRBV6-1 to TRBJ1-5; 8 bases match TRBD1. This CDR3 has 18 residues. CDR1 MNHNS and CDR2 SASEGT come from the germline V gene. V shed 1 base and J 0 bases; nucleotides not matched to a gene: 8. The CDR3: CASSEGPGGRYSNQPQHF. The CDR3 nucleotides read TGTGCCAGCAGTGAAGGACCAGGGGGCAGATATAGCAATCAGCCCCAGCATTTT.

For this clonotype: A much larger clone lies one base from this, so it may be a read error. The chain links TRBV20-1 to TRBJ2-7, with D hard to call. V shed 4 bases and J shed 7 bases, with 11 bases lying between them. Per germline, CDR1 DFQATT and CDR2 SNEGSKA (reference sequence). The CDR3 consists of 11 residues. The CDR3 here is CSATDNSEQYF. In DNA form, the CDR3 reads TGCAGTGCTACCGACAACAGTGAGCAGTACTTC.

This clonotype was seen ten or more times. The chain is built from TRBV19 and TRBJ2-1; TRBD2 might be the D (5 bases). Per the germline V gene, CDR1 is LNHDA and CDR2 is SQIVND (reference sequence). The CDR3 contains 16 residues. Between the trimmed V and J ends, which lost 3 bases and 1 base, there was a span of 13 bases. The CDR3 reads CASSIGGLGSYNEQFF. The CDR3 region has the DNA TGTGCCAGTAGTATTGGAGGTTTAGGGTCCTACAATGAGCAGTTCTTC.

This clonotype was seen at least ten times. The chain carries TRBV30 and TRBJ2-1; the D is unclear. Deletions cut 5 bases from V and 0 bases from J, with 8 bases between. CDR3 size: 13 residues. Germline V lookup: CDR1 GTSNPN, CDR2 SVGIG (reference sequence). CDR3 bases: TGTGCCTGGGCGAAGAGCTCCTACAATGAGCAGTTCTTC. It specifies CAWAKSSYNEQFF.

This clonotype showed up just once. It may be a read error: a sequence one base away is much more abundant. The rearrangement joins TRBV2 to TRBJ1-2; 7 bases are a match to TRBD1. The V gene's germline CDR1 is SNHLY and CDR2 FYNNEI. The CDR3 sequence is 13 residues long. For the CDR3, the DNA is TGTGCCGGCAGGCCAGGGGGAAACTATGGCTACACCTTC. It translates to CAGRPGGNYGYTF.

In this sample, this clonotype turned up many times. The chain links TRBV20-1 to TRBJ1-6, with no clear D. Trimming took off 3 bases at V and 10 bases at J, with 16 bases between the two ends. This CDR3 is 14 amino acids long. Germline assignment: CDR1 DFQATT and CDR2 SNEGSKA (reference sequence). This CDR3 is CSARGEGIGSPLHF. For the CDR3, the DNA is TGCAGTGCTAGGGGAGAAGGGATAGGGTCACCCCTCCACTTT.

This clonotype was seen at least ten times. This rearrangement joins TRBV29-1 to TRBJ2-7; TRBD2 matches 7 bases. Looked up from germline, CDR1 is SQVTM and CDR2 is ANQGSEA. This CDR3 contains 13 residues. V was pared by 6 bases and J by 5 bases, with 10 bases of the junction left unmatched. The CDR3 bases are TGCAGCGTGAGCGGGAATAACAGAGACGAGCAGTACTTC. It specifies CSVSGNNRDEQYF.

This clonotype showed up just a few times. This chain uses TRBV10-3 with TRBJ2-5, with a possible D match to TRBD2 (5 bases). CDR1 and CDR2 (germline): ENHRY, SYGVKD. V was shortened by 0 bases and J by 1 base, with 9 bases between the two germline ends. CDR3 length: 15 amino acids. CDR3: CAISESRRTQETQYF. CDR3 nucleotide sequence: TGTGCCATCAGTGAGTCGAGGAGGACCCAAGAGACCCAGTACTTC.

In its sample, this clonotype was seen once. This sequence may be a read error, since a much larger clone differs from it by one base. The CDR3 does not close with the conserved phenylalanine or tryptophan, likely indicating a read error. The chain carries TRBV6-5 and TRBJ2-7; 7 nucleotides align to TRBD1. The germline V gene encodes CDR1 MNHEY and CDR2 SVGAGI. The CDR3 contains 16 residues. The V and J ends lost 0 bases and 3 bases, in that order; junction bases with no gene match: 8. Here the CDR3 DNA reads TGTGCCAGCAGTTACTCCATAGGACAGGAAGACTACGAGCAGTACTCC. Residues: CASSYSIGQEDYEQYS.

This clonotype was seen only a few times. The chain combines TRBV29-1 with TRBJ1-1; D is unclear. Trimming removed 6 bases from V and 5 bases from J, with 13 bases in between. CDR1 is SQVTM and CDR2 is ANQGSEA in the germline V gene. The CDR3 length is 12 residues. The CDR3 spells CSVDLVGTEAFF. The CDR3 region has the DNA TGCAGCGTCGACCTAGTAGGGACTGAAGCTTTCTTT.

Regarding this clonotype: A much bigger clone sits one base away, suggesting this may be a read error. The V gene is TRBV28, the J gene TRBJ2-1, with 8 bases that match TRBD2. The CDR3 has 13 residues. The V gene's germline CDR1 is MDHEN and CDR2 SYDVKM. CDR3 sequence reads: CASNGGGYNEQLF. The CDR3, as DNA: TGTGCCAGCAACGGGGGGGGATACAATGAGCAGCTCTTC.

Ten or more counts support this clonotype. This chain connects TRBV30 to TRBJ2-1; 8 bases are a match to TRBD2. V lost 1 base and J lost 2; bases outside the gene matches: 1. This CDR3 is 14 amino acids long. In germline, CDR1 is GTSNPN, CDR2 SVGIG (reference sequence). The CDR3 region is CAWSGREAYNEQFF. CDR3 coding DNA: TGTGCCTGGAGTGGGCGGGAGGCCTACAATGAGCAGTTCTTC.

The chain is built from TRBV13 and TRBJ2-7; 10 nucleotides agree with TRBD2. The CDR3 has 17 residues. The V and J ends lost 3 bases and 2 bases, in that order; junction bases with no gene match: 10. Germline CDR1 reads PRHDT; CDR2 reads FYEKMQ (reference sequence). In nucleotides, the CDR3 is TGTGCCAGCAGCTTTACCTCTAGCGGGAGAGGTGCCTACGAGCAGTACTTC. This gives the protein CASSFTSSGRGAYEQYF.

There are a few counts of this clonotype. The CDR3 here is CATSDPRGTGPYEQYF. The CDR3 DNA reads TGTGCCACCAGTGATCCTCGAGGGACAGGTCCGTACGAGCAGTACTTC. The V gene is TRBV24-1, the J gene TRBJ2-7; the match to TRBD1 covers 8 bases. There are 16 residues in the CDR3. Germline values: CDR1 KGHDR, CDR2 SFDVKD. V shed 3 bases, J shed 4 bases, and the junction held 10 bases outside the gene matches.

Comment on this clonotype: A single base separates this from a much larger clone, so it may be a read error. The conserved final phenylalanine or tryptophan is absent from the CDR3, which likely points to a read error. The CDR3, as DNA: TGTGCCAGCAGGGGGACATCGAACACTGAAGCTTTCCTT. It yields the protein CASRGTSNTEAFL. The V gene is TRBV2, the J gene TRBJ1-1; D is possibly TRBD1 (6 bases). V lost 6 bases, J lost 1 base, and 9 bases lay in between. The CDR3 has 13 amino acids. The germline CDR1 and CDR2 sequences are SNHLY and FYNNEI.

The rearrangement joins TRBV19 to TRBJ2-7, with TRBD2 matching over 11 bases. The CDR3 is made up of 17 amino acids. Per the germline V gene, CDR1 is LNHDA and CDR2 is SQIVND (reference sequence). J lost 7 bases, V lost 5 bases, and 16 bases had no gene match. This CDR3 is CASSAGIAGGPFSEQYF. Here the CDR3 DNA reads TGTGCCAGTAGTGCGGGGATAGCGGGAGGGCCTTTCAGTGAGCAGTACTTC.

A few counts support this clonotype. V gene TRBV27 combines with J gene TRBJ2-5, with a weak D call TRBD1 (6 bases). The CDR3 loop spans 14 amino acids. CDR1 MNHEY and CDR2 SMNVEV come from the germline V gene (reference sequence). Trimming stripped 4 bases from V and 5 bases from J, with 14 bases between. CDR3: CASSSDRRHETQYF. The CDR3 DNA follows: TGTGCCAGCAGTTCTGACAGGCGCCACGAGACCCAGTACTTC.

This chain links TRBV20-1 with TRBJ2-1, with 8 bases that match TRBD2. This CDR3 has 15 amino acids. Per the germline V gene, CDR1 is DFQATT and CDR2 is SNEGSKA (reference sequence). V dropped 1 base and J dropped 5; count of bases not matched to a gene: 7. The CDR3 reads CSARAWTSNHNEQFF. The CDR3 DNA follows: TGCAGTGCTAGAGCCTGGACTAGCAATCACAATGAGCAGTTCTTC.

This clonotype came up many times. This rearrangement joins TRBV5-1 to TRBJ1-4; the match to TRBD1 covers 8 bases. This CDR3 spans 15 amino acids. The trim removed 4 bases at V and 7 bases at J, leaving 9 bases unmatched. Germline lookup yields CDR1 SGHRS and CDR2 YFSETQ. CDR3 residues: CASSDPGQEIEKLFF. The DNA for the CDR3 is TGCGCCAGCAGCGACCCGGGACAGGAGATTGAAAAACTGTTTTTT.

This chain links TRBV9 with TRBJ2-2; no firm D call. Germline V gene lookup returns CDR1 SGDLS and CDR2 YYNGEE. Trimming shortened V by 4 bases and J by 1 base, and 11 bases separated the two germline ends. CDR3 length: 15 amino acids. DNA for the CDR3: TGTGCCAGCAGCCAGATGCCGGTGAACACCGGGGAGCTGTTTTTT. The encoded protein is CASSQMPVNTGELFF.

In its sample, this clonotype was seen many times. The rearrangement links TRBV7-2 to TRBJ2-3, with D maybe TRBD1 (5 bases). This CDR3 has 15 amino acids. V lost 1 base, J lost 6 bases, and 14 bases lay in between. Germline CDR1 is SGHTA and CDR2 is FQGNSA. The CDR3: CASSLVRGARDTQYF. CDR3 DNA: TGTGCCAGCAGCTTAGTACGTGGGGCTCGCGATACGCAGTATTTT.

This clonotype was seen repeatedly, ten times or more. V usage is TRBV2 and J usage is TRBJ2-5, with D hard to call. The CDR3 totals 13 residues. CDR1 SNHLY and CDR2 FYNNEI come from the germline V gene. The ends were cut back, 6 bases at V and 4 bases at J, with 12 bases in the middle. CDR3: CASRRLPGETQYF. In nucleotides, the CDR3 is TGTGCCAGCAGACGACTGCCAGGAGAGACCCAGTACTTC. Variable domain in full (rest from reference TRBV2 and TRBJ2-5): EPEVTQTPSHQVTQMGQEVILRCVPISNHLYFYWYRQILGQKVEFLVSFYNNEISEKSEIFDDQFSVERPDGSNFTLKIRSTKLEDSAMYFCASRRLPGETQYFGPGTRLLVL.

This clonotype appeared many times. The chain links TRBV2 to TRBJ1-2; no clear D gene. Germline V CDR1 and CDR2: SNHLY, FYNNEI. Trimming stripped 9 bases from V and 7 bases from J, with 12 bases between. CDR3 length equals 11 residues. CDR3 in amino acids: CASSREGGYTF. The CDR3 coding sequence is TGTGCCAGTTCTAGGGAGGGTGGCTACACCTTC.

The chain links TRBV29-1 to TRBJ2-7; the D gene is possibly TRBD1 (6 bases). Germline-derived CDR1 and CDR2 are SQVTM and ANQGSEA. Between the trimmed V and J ends, which lost 2 bases and 0 bases, there was a span of 14 bases. This CDR3 contains 15 residues. Here the CDR3 DNA reads TGCAGCGTTGAACTTACCGGGACACCCTCCTACGAGCAGTACTTC. Its protein is CSVELTGTPSYEQYF.

A note on this clonotype: A clone one base away is much larger, so this may be a read error. The DNA for the CDR3 is TGTGCCAGCAGCTTAGGCCACAACGCGAGCACCGGGGAGCTGTTTTTT. This codes for CASSLGHNASTGELFF. This chain links TRBV7-2 with TRBJ2-2; D unclear. V was pared by 1 base and J by 4 bases, with 13 bases between. The CDR3 length is 16 residues. The germline V gene has CDR1 SGHTA and CDR2 FQGNSA. Variable domain in full (rest from reference TRBV7-2 and TRBJ2-2): GAGVSQSPSNKVTEKGKDVELRCDPISGHTALYWYRQSLGQGLEFLIYFQGNSAPDKSGLPSDRFSAERTGGSVSTLTIQRTQQEDSAVYLCASSLGHNASTGELFFGEGSRLTVL.

The CDR3 DNA is TGTGCCAGCAGCTACGGACTAGCGGGAGACGAGCAGTTCTTC. This codes for CASSYGLAGDEQFF. This chain uses TRBV5-6 with TRBJ2-1, with 13 bases fitting TRBD2. Germline V gene lookup returns CDR1 SGHDT and CDR2 YYEEEE. This CDR3 has 14 residues. The V gene end was trimmed by 3 bases and the J gene end by 10 bases; junction bases not matched to a gene: 4.

This clonotype was observed many times. The rearrangement joins TRBV20-1 to TRBJ2-7, with D unclear. Per germline, CDR1 DFQATT and CDR2 SNEGSKA (reference sequence). V gave up 3 bases and J gave up 5 bases, with 8 bases separating them. The CDR3 runs to 11 residues. The DNA of the CDR3 is TGCAGTGCTAGTCTGGGCCACGAGCAGTACTTC. Encoded protein: CSASLGHEQYF.

The chain employs TRBV19 and TRBJ2-3, with 16 bases matching TRBD2. This CDR3 spans 16 amino acids. Germline CDR1 reads LNHDA; CDR2 reads SQIVND (reference sequence). The trim removed 3 bases at V and 4 bases at J, leaving 1 base unmatched. CDR3 protein: CASSIGTSGRADTQYF. The CDR3 coding sequence is TGTGCCAGTAGTATCGGGACTAGCGGGAGGGCAGATACGCAGTATTTT.

This clonotype occurred many times. The chain combines TRBV27 with TRBJ2-7; D might be TRBD1 (6 bases). This CDR3 region has 16 residues. Germline V CDR1 and CDR2: MNHEY, SMNVEV (reference sequence). Trimming cost V 5 bases and J 0 bases, with 17 bases left between them. CDR3: CASSLESGTSSYEQYF. For the CDR3, the DNA is TGTGCCAGCAGTCTCGAATCCGGGACAAGCTCCTACGAGCAGTACTTC.